Below, 6 T cell receptor beta chains from the same sample are listed, as sequenced in a study of control samples from healthy donors and cancer patients. Produced via immunoSEQ multiplex PCR; TCRdb's table is partial and in-frame only. The data hold 130,000 or so clones, with roughly 86% observed a single time. The sequenced material came from PBMCs. Every receptor here comes from a man over 45 with head and neck cancer.

V gene TRBV28 combines with J gene TRBJ2-5; D gene unclear. The V and J ends lost 5 bases and 5 bases respectively, with 12 bases between them. The CDR3 is 13 amino acids. In germline, CDR1 is MDHEN, CDR2 SYDVKM. CDR3 protein: CASSRASRETQYF. CDR3 DNA sequence: TGTGCCAGCAGTAGGGCCTCGCGGGAGACCCAGTACTTC.

The rearrangement joins TRBV5-1 to TRBJ2-2; 15 nucleotides match TRBD2. CDR1 is SGHRS, CDR2 YFSETQ, per germline. This CDR3 has 19 residues. J was trimmed by 1 base and V by 1 base; bases with no gene match: 5. DNA of the CDR3: TGCGCCAGCAGCTTGTCCGGGACTAGCGGGAGGCGGAACACCGGGGAGCTGTTTTTT. Protein product: CASSLSGTSGRRNTGELFF.

The chain couples TRBV4-1 to TRBJ1-2; D is ambiguous. Germline lookup yields CDR1 MGHRA and CDR2 YSYEKL. The CDR3 totals 13 residues. V lost 4 bases to trimming and J lost 5 bases, with 11 bases between them. Here the CDR3 DNA reads TGCGCCAGCAGCCCCCAGGCCGGGTATGGCTACACCTTC. This gives the protein CASSPQAGYGYTF.

The chain employs TRBV7-3 and TRBJ2-5; TRBD2 aligns across 7 bases. Trimming took 0 bases from V and 5 from J; bases not matched to a gene: 6. The CDR3 covers 15 residues. Germline assignment: CDR1 SGHTA and CDR2 FQGTGA. The CDR3 protein is CASSLTLAAPETQYF. The CDR3 DNA is TGTGCCAGCAGCTTAACGCTAGCGGCCCCGGAGACCCAGTACTTC.

V usage is TRBV28 and J usage is TRBJ1-3; D remains ambiguous. V was trimmed by 5 bases and J by 4 bases, leaving 15 bases between them. The CDR3 runs to 15 residues. Germline CDR1 reads MDHEN; CDR2 reads SYDVKM. CDR3 sequence: CASSLPGVVGNTIYF. The CDR3 DNA reads TGTGCCAGCAGTCTTCCCGGGGTTGTGGGAAACACCATATATTTT.

The V gene is TRBV7-9, the J gene TRBJ2-3; the D gene could be TRBD1 or TRBD2 (5 bases each). Germline CDR1 reads SEHNR; CDR2 reads FQNEAQ (reference sequence). This CDR3 region has 16 residues. The V and J ends lost 5 bases and 2 bases respectively, with 17 bases between them. The CDR3 coding sequence is TGTGCCAGCAGCCGCAGTAGGGACCTCCCCACAGATACGCAGTATTTT. It encodes CASSRSRDLPTDTQYF.